The present T cell receptor (beta chain) was sequenced within a study of identical twins. The germline gives CDR1 SGHRS, CDR2 YFSETQ. The J segment lost 2 bases and the V segment lost 6 bases, leaving 2 bases of the junction unmatched. The CDR3 loop spans 12 amino acids. MiXCR, run by TCRdb on the 5' RACE reads, gives a single entry per CDR3 protein. Of around 680,000 distinct CDR3 sequences listed, 8.5% to 9.5% are singletons. The sample was also linked to a second study, of yellow fever vaccine responses in identical twins.

Sequences were obtained from PBMCs. The receptor comes from a young woman in good health. V and J are TRBV5-1 and TRBJ2-7, with TRBD2 matching 7 bases. CDR3 in DNA: TGCGCCAGCAACGGGGGGACCTACGAGCAGTACTTC. The encoded protein is CASNGGTYEQYF.